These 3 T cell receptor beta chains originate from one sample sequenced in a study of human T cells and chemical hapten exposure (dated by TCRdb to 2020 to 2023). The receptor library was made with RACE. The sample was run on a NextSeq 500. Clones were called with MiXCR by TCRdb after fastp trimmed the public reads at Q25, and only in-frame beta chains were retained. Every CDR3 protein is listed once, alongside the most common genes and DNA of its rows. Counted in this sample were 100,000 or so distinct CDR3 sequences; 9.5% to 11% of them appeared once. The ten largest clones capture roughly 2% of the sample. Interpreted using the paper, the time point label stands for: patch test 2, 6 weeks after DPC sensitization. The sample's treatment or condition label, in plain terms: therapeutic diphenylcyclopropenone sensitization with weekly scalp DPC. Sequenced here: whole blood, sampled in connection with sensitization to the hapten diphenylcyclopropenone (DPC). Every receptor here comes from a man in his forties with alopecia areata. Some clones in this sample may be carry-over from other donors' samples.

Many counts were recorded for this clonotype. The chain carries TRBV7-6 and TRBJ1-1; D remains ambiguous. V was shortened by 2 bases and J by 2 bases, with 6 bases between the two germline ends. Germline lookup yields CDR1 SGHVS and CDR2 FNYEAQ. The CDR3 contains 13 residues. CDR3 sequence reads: CASSLTVNTEAFF. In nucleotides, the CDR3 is TGTGCCAGCAGCTTAACGGTTAACACTGAAGCTTTCTTT. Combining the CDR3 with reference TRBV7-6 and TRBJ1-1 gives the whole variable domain GAGVSQSPRYKVTKRGQDVALRCDPISGHVSLYWYRQALGQGPEFLTYFNYEAQQDKSGLPNDRFSAERPEGSISTLTIQRTEQRDSAMYRCASSLTVNTEAFFGQGTRLTVV.

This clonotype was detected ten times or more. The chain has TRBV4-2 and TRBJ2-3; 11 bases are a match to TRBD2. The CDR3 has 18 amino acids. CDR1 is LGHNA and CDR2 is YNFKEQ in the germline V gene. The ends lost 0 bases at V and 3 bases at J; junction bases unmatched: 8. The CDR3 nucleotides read TGTGCCAGCAGCCAAGAACTAGCGGGAGCCCTTATTACAGATACGCAGTATTTT. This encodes CASSQELAGALITDTQYF.

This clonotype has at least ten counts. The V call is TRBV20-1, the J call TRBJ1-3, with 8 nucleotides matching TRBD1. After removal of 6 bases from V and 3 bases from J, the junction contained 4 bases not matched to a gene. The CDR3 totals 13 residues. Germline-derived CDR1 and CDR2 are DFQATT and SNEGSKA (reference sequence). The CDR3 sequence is CSAIRGLGNTIYF. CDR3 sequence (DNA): TGCAGTGCCATCAGGGGGCTTGGAAACACCATATATTTT.